This T cell receptor beta chain comes out of a study of T-cell memory formation after mild COVID-19. Study-wide findings and caveats: CD4+ bias marked clones expanding day 15 to 37, unlike balanced contracting clones. Mostly located in CM and EM were contracting CD4+ clones, with contracting CD8+ clones located in EMRA.

The CDR3 covers 14 residues. Trimming took off 1 base at V and 5 bases at J, with 11 bases between the two ends. Germline loops: CDR1 LGHNT, CDR2 FRNRAP. Each CDR3 protein is one row after TCRdb ran MiXCR on the 5' RACE reads. The data show some 320,000 distinct CDR3 sequences, roughly 15% seen once. This clonotype was picked up a small number of times. Its antigen is not known. This TCR was sampled from a man between 18 and 35 years old who had mild COVID-19 (a few samples of this study predate the infection). Cell type and time point are not known. Specimen: PBMCs or a T cell subset sorted from them (not recorded which). The chain is built from TRBV12-5 and TRBJ2-5; TRBD2 is a possible D gene (6 bases). CDR3 in amino acids: CASGLGAGKETQYF. The CDR3 nucleotides are TGTGCTAGTGGTTTGGGGGCGGGGAAGGAGACCCAGTACTTC.